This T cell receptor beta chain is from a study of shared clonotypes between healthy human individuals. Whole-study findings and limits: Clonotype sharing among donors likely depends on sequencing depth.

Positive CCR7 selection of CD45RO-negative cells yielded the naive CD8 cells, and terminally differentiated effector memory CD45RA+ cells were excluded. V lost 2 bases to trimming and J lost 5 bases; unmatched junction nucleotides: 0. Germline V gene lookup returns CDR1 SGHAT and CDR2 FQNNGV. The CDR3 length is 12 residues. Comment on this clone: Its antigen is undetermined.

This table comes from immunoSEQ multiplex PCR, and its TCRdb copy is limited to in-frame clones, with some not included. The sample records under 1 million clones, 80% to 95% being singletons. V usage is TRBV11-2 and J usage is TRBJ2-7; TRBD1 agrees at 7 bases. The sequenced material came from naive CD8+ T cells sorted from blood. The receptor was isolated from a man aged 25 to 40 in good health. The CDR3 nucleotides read TGTGCCAGCAGCTTACAGGGGGACGAGCAGTACTTC. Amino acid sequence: CASSLQGDEQYF.